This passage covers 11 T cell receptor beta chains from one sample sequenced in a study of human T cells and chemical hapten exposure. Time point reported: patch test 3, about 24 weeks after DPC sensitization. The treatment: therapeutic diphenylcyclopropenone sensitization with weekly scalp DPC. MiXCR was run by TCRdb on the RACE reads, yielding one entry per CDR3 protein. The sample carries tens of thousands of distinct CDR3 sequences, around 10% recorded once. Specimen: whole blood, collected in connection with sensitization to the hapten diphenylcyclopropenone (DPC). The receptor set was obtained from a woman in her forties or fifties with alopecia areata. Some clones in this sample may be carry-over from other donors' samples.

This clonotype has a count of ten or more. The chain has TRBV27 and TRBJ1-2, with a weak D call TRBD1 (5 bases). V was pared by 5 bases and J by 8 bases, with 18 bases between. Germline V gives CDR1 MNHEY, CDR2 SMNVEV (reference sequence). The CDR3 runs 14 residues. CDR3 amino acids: CASSHSSGGKGYTF. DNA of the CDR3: TGTGCCAGCAGTCACTCTAGCGGGGGTAAGGGCTACACCTTC.

The CDR3 DNA is TGTGCCAGCTCACCCCGGAGAGGGTGGCGTTCGGCTTTCTTT. Its protein is CASSPRRGWRSAFF. The chain couples TRBV18 to TRBJ1-1, with no clear D. CDR3 length: 14 residues. Trimming stripped 3 bases from V and 11 bases from J, with 19 bases between. Germline CDR1 and CDR2: KGHSH and LQKENI.

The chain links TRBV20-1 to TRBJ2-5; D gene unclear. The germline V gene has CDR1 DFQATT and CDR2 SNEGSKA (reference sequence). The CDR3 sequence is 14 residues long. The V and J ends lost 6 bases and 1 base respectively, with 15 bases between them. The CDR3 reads CSALLGLGQETQYF. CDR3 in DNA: TGCAGTGCCCTTTTGGGCTTGGGCCAAGAGACCCAGTACTTC.

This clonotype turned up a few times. CDR3 loop: CASSFGELGEQFF. CDR3 coding DNA: TGTGCCAGCAGCTTCGGGGAGTTGGGTGAGCAGTTCTTC. The chain has TRBV11-3 and TRBJ2-1, with D possibly matching TRBD2 (5 bases). The CDR3 extends over 13 amino acids. Germline V gene data show CDR1 as SGHNT and CDR2 as YENEEA. Trimming left V 3 bases short and J 9 bases short, with 12 bases between.

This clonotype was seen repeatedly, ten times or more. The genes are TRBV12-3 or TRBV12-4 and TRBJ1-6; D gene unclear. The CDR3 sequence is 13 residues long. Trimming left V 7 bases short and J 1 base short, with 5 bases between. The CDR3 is CASKESYNSPLHF. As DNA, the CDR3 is TGTGCCAGCAAGGAGTCCTATAATTCACCCCTCCACTTT.

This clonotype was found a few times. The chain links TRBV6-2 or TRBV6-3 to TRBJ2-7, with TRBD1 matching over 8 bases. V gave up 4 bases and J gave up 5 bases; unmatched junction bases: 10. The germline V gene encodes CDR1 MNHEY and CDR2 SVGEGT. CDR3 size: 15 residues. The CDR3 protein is CASSFSAQGVHEQYF. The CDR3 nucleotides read TGTGCCAGCAGTTTTTCTGCACAGGGGGTCCACGAGCAGTACTTC.

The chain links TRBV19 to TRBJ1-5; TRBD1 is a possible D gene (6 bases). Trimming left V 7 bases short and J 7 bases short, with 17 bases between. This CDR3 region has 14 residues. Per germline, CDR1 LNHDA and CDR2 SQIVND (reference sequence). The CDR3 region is CASTLTGLVQPQHF. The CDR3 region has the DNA TGTGCCAGTACCCTTACAGGGCTCGTCCAGCCCCAGCATTTT.

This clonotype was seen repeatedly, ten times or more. This CDR3 is CASSYNSNEKLFF. For the CDR3, the DNA is TGTGCCAGCAGTTATAACAGTAATGAAAAACTGTTTTTT. The chain uses TRBV6-5 and TRBJ1-4, with no clear D. Germline CDR1 and CDR2: MNHEY and SVGAGI. V was shortened by 3 bases and J by 4 bases, with 6 bases between the two germline ends. This CDR3 has 13 amino acids.

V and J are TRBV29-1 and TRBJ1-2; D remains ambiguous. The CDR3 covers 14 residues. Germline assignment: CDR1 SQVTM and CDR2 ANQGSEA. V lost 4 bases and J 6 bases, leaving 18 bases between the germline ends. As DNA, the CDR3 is TGCAGCGTTGTTCCGCAGAGGGCAGAGGATGGCTACACCTTC. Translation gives CSVVPQRAEDGYTF.

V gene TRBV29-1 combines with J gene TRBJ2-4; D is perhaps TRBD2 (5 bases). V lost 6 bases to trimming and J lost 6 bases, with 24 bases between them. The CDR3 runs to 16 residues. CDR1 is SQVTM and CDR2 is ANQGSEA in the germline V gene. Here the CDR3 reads CSVAGLQGSHGNIQYF. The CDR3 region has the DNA TGCAGCGTAGCCGGGCTCCAAGGGAGCCACGGAAACATTCAGTACTTC.

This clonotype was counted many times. The CDR3: CASSPQGDLYGYTF. CDR3 sequence (DNA): TGTGCCAGCAGCCCCCAGGGGGACCTCTATGGCTACACCTTC. This rearrangement joins TRBV12-3 or TRBV12-4 to TRBJ1-2, with TRBD1 matching 7 bases. Trimming took 6 bases from V and 4 from J; bases not matched to a gene: 8. The CDR3 is 14 amino acids.